This section outlines one TCR beta chain sequence together with its context. The length of the CDR3 is 15 residues. The V gene end was trimmed by 4 bases and the J gene end by 5 bases; junction bases not matched to a gene: 10. In germline, CDR1 is LNHDA, CDR2 SQIVND (reference sequence). The data are from a study of blood T cell repertoires in COVID-19. Study-level background: The origin of the acute and convalescent COVID-19 samples was the United States, Italy and Spain. Sample material is recorded as cDNA or gDNA derived from T cells, B-cell-depleted T cells, or PBMCs.

TCRdb keeps only in-frame clones here, not all; method: immunoSEQ multiplex PCR. This table has tens of thousands of clones, more than 85% appearing once. The receptor was isolated from a human donor in a cohort sampled during active COVID-19. V is TRBV19 and J is TRBJ2-5, with 7 bases that match TRBD2. The sample was peripheral blood. DNA of the CDR3: TGTGCCAGTAGTAGCGGGAGCAGTTTGTCGGAGACCCAGTACTTC. This gives the protein CASSSGSSLSETQYF.